The clone carrying this T cell receptor (beta chain) has more than one count but fewer than ten. The antigen remains undetermined. The data stem from a study of blood T cells in healthy people across ages. Notes on the study in general: The study lacked donor CMV status, which possibly confounded expanded clonotype changes. When one million T cells were used, diversity estimates were thought to be underestimates. Naive CD4+ cell counts and diversity both ran higher in long-lived than in aged donors.

Trimming stripped 2 bases from V and 4 bases from J, with 9 bases between. CDR3 length: 14 amino acids. Germline lookup yields CDR1 MNHEY and CDR2 SVGAGI. The second PCR ran roughly 7 to 12 cycles with a sample-barcoded 5' primer and J-beta primers. Each cDNA molecule was tagged by a template-switch adaptor that had 12 random nucleotides. TCRdb reprocessed the 5' RACE reads via MiXCR and lists one record per CDR3 protein. In the table there are 1.4 million or so distinct CDR3 sequences, less than 45% of which are singletons. J is TRBJ1-5 and V is TRBV6-5; D gene uncertain. This TCR was sampled from a woman under 30 in good health. The source material was blood. CDR3 sequence: CASSYTIGNQPQHF. The DNA of the CDR3 is TGTGCCAGCAGTTACACGATAGGGAATCAGCCCCAGCATTTT.